This is a list of T cell receptor beta chains from one sample in a study of PD-1 blockade in classical Hodgkin lymphoma. The data were produced by immunoSEQ multiplex PCR, yet TCRdb's version contains in-frame clones alone and is incomplete. The sample lists roughly 21,000 clones, 80% to 90% occurring once. Material for sequencing was CD8+ T cells from blood. Source of these receptors: a human donor with classical Hodgkin lymphoma. Each CDR3 is given with its conserved first and last residue. The D gene is left open where the match is weak. A row's size may be missing; if present it is once, few, many or a size class.

D gene,CDR3 length,clone size,V gene,J gene,CDR3 protein,CDR3 DNA
-,13,-,TRBV4-3,TRBJ2-1,CASSQGRNNEQFF,TGCGCCAGCAGCCAAGGACGGAACAATGAGCAGTTCTTC
-,15,-,TRBV7-2,TRBJ2-3,CASSVRSFSTDTQYF,TGTGCCAGCAGCGTCCGGAGTTTTAGTACAGATACGCAGTATTTT
-,12,-,TRBV30,TRBJ2-7,CAWSTGAYEQYF,TGTGCCTGGTCCACGGGGGCCTACGAGCAGTACTTC
TRBD1,15,-,TRBV18,TRBJ2-2,CASSQGQANTGELFF,TGTGCCAGCTCGCAGGGACAGGCGAACACCGGGGAGCTGTTTTTT
-,16,-,TRBV5-1,TRBJ2-7,CASSPGAVGFTYEQYF,TGCGCCAGCAGCCCCGGGGCCGTGGGGTTTACCTACGAGCAGTACTTC
-,14,-,TRBV27,TRBJ1-1,CASSLVGMNTEAFF,TGTGCCAGCAGTTTAGTGGGCATGAACACTGAAGCTTTCTTT
-,14,-,TRBV30,TRBJ2-2,CAWSVSGWAGELFF,TGTGCCTGGAGTGTGTCCGGGTGGGCCGGGGAGCTGTTTTTT
-,15,few,TRBV9,TRBJ1-1,CASSGDRASNTEAFF,TGTGCCAGCAGCGGGGATCGGGCCTCGAACACTGAAGCTTTCTTT
TRBD2,16,-,TRBV6-5,TRBJ2-3,CASSYAKGGSTDTQYF,TGTGCCAGCAGTTACGCGAAGGGAGGGAGCACAGATACGCAGTATTTT
-,13,-,TRBV7-9,TRBJ2-5,CASRGPIEETQYF,TGTGCCAGCAGAGGCCCCATCGAAGAGACCCAGTACTTC
-,14,-,TRBV6-5,TRBJ2-4,CASSYEQESNIQYF,TGTGCCAGCAGTTACGAACAGGAGAGTAACATTCAGTACTTC
TRBD2,16,-,TRBV11-2,TRBJ2-7,CASSPRTSGSDYEQYF,TGTGCCAGCAGCCCCCGGACTAGCGGGAGCGACTACGAGCAGTACTTC
TRBD1,16,-,TRBV2,TRBJ1-5,CASRAGTGNSNQPQHF,TGTGCCAGCAGGGCCGGGACAGGGAATAGCAATCAGCCCCAGCATTTT
TRBD1,15,-,TRBV9,TRBJ1-5,CASSAGTGHNQPQHF,TGTGCCAGCAGCGCCGGGACAGGGCACAATCAGCCCCAGCATTTT
-,17,-,TRBV4-3,TRBJ2-4,CASSRTVMGPFKNIQYF,TGCGCCAGCAGCCGGACAGTTATGGGCCCTTTCAAAAACATTCAGTACTTC
TRBD1,13,few,TRBV7-9,TRBJ1-2,CASSPGQGDGYTF,TGTGCCAGCAGCCCTGGACAGGGGGACGGCTACACCTTC
TRBD1,16,-,TRBV19,TRBJ2-1,CASHHRTGGIVNEQFF,TGTGCCAGTCATCATCGGACAGGGGGAATTGTCAATGAGCAGTTCTTC
TRBD1,13,-,TRBV6-5,TRBJ2-1,CASRTGVWDEQFF,TGTGCCAGCAGAACAGGGGTTTGGGATGAGCAGTTCTTC
-,11,-,TRBV28,TRBJ1-2,CASLKGGGYTF,TGTGCCAGCCTCAAGGGGGGCGGCTACACCTTC
TRBD2,15,-,TRBV19,TRBJ2-1,CASSMTSGSYNEQFF,TGTGCCAGTAGCATGACTAGCGGGTCCTACAATGAGCAGTTCTTC
-,15,-,TRBV9,TRBJ2-7,CASSVAPGERYEQYF,TGTGCCAGCAGCGTCGCGCCGGGGGAAAGGTACGAGCAGTACTTC
TRBD1,14,-,TRBV7-9,TRBJ1-5,CASSSDRAFQPQHF,TGTGCCAGCAGCTCGGACAGGGCTTTCCAGCCCCAGCATTTT
-,11,-,TRBV4-3,TRBJ2-5,CASSQEGTQYF,TGCGCCAGCAGCCAAGAGGGGACCCAGTACTTC
TRBD2,14,-,TRBV29-1,TRBJ2-1,CSVDTSGLYNEQFF,TGCAGCGTTGATACTAGCGGGCTTTACAATGAGCAGTTCTTC
-,16,-,TRBV13,TRBJ2-6,CASSRVGEAGANVLTF,TGTGCCAGCAGCCGGGTAGGGGAGGCTGGGGCTAACGTCCTGACTTTC
-,15,-,TRBV11-2,TRBJ1-1,CASSLSEWGYTEAFF,TGTGCCAGCAGCTTAAGCGAATGGGGGTACACTGAAGCTTTCTTT
-,18,once,TRBV15,TRBJ2-1,CATSRDFKGPSSYNEQFF,TGTGCCACCAGCAGAGATTTCAAGGGGCCCAGCTCCTACAATGAGCAGTTCTTC
TRBD2,16,-,TRBV10-3,TRBJ2-3,CAISVDGGRGTDTQYF,TGTGCCATCAGTGTAGACGGGGGGAGAGGAACAGATACGCAGTATTTT
-,15,-,TRBV15,TRBJ2-2,CATSRAAGPSGELFF,TGTGCCACCAGCAGAGCTGCGGGACCGTCCGGGGAGCTGTTTTTT
-,17,-,TRBV5-1,TRBJ1-2,CASSWGGAPTNNYGYTF,TGCGCCAGCAGCTGGGGCGGGGCCCCTACTAATAACTATGGCTACACCTTC
-,12,-,TRBV29-1,TRBJ1-2,CSSDGSNYGYTF,TGCAGCTCGGACGGTTCTAACTATGGCTACACCTTC
-,15,-,TRBV4-2,TRBJ2-5,CASSQDARRPETQYF,TGTGCCAGCAGCCAAGATGCACGACGTCCCGAGACCCAGTACTTC
-,14,-,TRBV28,TRBJ1-5,CASTLGTANQPQHF,TGTGCCAGCACTTTAGGTACAGCTAATCAGCCCCAGCATTTT
-,12,-,TRBV19,TRBJ1-1,CASSVGWTEAFF,TGTGCCAGTAGTGTGGGATGGACTGAAGCTTTCTTT
-,15,-,TRBV6-5,TRBJ2-7,CASSVSGTMPYEQYF,TGTGCCAGCAGTGTATCCGGGACAATGCCCTACGAGCAGTACTTC
-,15,-,TRBV19,TRBJ1-5,CASSDTDYSNQPQHF,TGTGCCAGTAGCGATACAGACTATAGCAATCAGCCCCAGCATTTT
TRBD1,13,-,TRBV11-3,TRBJ1-1,CASSADRGTRAFF,TGTGCCAGCAGCGCGGACAGGGGGACTCGGGCTTTCTTT
TRBD2,15,-,TRBV27,TRBJ2-5,CASSPLAGGSETQYF,TGTGCCAGCAGCCCACTAGCGGGAGGGTCAGAGACCCAGTACTTC
-,14,-,TRBV2,TRBJ1-5,CASRDAGRNQPQHF,TGTGCCAGCAGGGATGCCGGGAGGAATCAGCCCCAGCATTTT
-,17,-,TRBV9,TRBJ1-4,CASSSPQEGGYNEKLFF,TGTGCCAGCAGCTCCCCACAGGAAGGGGGATATAATGAAAAACTGTTTTTT
-,16,-,TRBV6-6,TRBJ1-2,CASSYGGEGANYGYTF,TGTGCCAGCAGTTACGGTGGGGAAGGGGCTAACTATGGCTACACCTTC
-,12,-,TRBV28,TRBJ1-2,CASSSRDLYYTF,TGTGCCAGCAGCAGCAGGGACCTATACTACACCTTC
TRBD1,15,few,TRBV7-9,TRBJ1-5,CASSSQGAGNQPQHF,TGTGCCAGCAGCTCGCAGGGGGCGGGCAATCAGCCCCAGCATTTT
-,16,once,TRBV15,TRBJ2-1,CATSRAESPSYNEQFF,TGTGCCACCAGCAGAGCCGAGAGCCCATCCTACAATGAGCAGTTCTTC
-,15,-,TRBV7-9,TRBJ2-7,CASSPLQGFSYEQYF,TGTGCCAGCAGCCCACTACAGGGTTTCTCCTACGAGCAGTACTTC
-,15,few,TRBV4-3,TRBJ1-5,CASSQDRFSNQPQHF,TGCGCCAGCAGCCAAGACAGGTTTAGCAATCAGCCCCAGCATTTT
-,13,once,TRBV7-3,TRBJ2-2,CASSLTGTGELFF,TGTGCCAGCAGCTTAACGGGCACCGGGGAGCTGTTTTTT
-,15,-,TRBV7-2,TRBJ2-7,CASSLSGNPAYEQYF,TGTGCCAGCAGCTTAAGCGGCAACCCCGCCTACGAGCAGTACTTC
-,14,once,TRBV5-4,TRBJ2-7,CASSPGTGSYEQYF,TGTGCCAGCAGCCCTGGGACTGGATCCTACGAGCAGTACTTC
TRBD2,17,-,TRBV7-7,TRBJ2-5,CASSWGLAGVGEETQYF,TGTGCCAGCAGCTGGGGACTAGCGGGAGTGGGAGAAGAGACCCAGTACTTC
-,15,-,TRBV2,TRBJ1-4,CASSESGMHVEKLFF,TGTGCCAGCAGTGAAAGTGGGATGCACGTTGAAAAACTGTTTTTT
-,16,-,TRBV28,TRBJ1-1,CASSFRAWTVNTEAFF,TGTGCCAGCAGTTTCCGAGCTTGGACAGTGAACACTGAAGCTTTCTTT
TRBD1,14,few,TRBV5-4,TRBJ1-2,CASLNRGENYGYTF,TGTGCCAGCCTAAACAGGGGCGAGAACTATGGCTACACCTTC